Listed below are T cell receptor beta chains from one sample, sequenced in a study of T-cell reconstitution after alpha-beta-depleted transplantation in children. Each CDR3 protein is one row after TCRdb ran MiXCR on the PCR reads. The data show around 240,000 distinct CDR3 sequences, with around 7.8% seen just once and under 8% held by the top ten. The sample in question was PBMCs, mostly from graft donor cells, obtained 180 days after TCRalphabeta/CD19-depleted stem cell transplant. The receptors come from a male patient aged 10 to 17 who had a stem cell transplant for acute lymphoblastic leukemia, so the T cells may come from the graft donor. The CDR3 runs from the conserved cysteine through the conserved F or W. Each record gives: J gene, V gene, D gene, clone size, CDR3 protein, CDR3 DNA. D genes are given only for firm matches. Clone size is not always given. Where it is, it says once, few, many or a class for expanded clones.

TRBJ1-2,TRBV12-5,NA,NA,CASGLRSNYGYTF,TGTGCTAGTGGTTTGAGGTCTAACTATGGCTACACCTTC
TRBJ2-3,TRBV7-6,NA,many,CASSLGSGVETDTQYF,TGTGCCAGCAGCTTAGGCTCCGGAGTGGAGACAGATACGCAGTATTTT
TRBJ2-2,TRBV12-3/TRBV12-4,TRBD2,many,CASTQARSSGGPGELFF,TGTGCCAGCACTCAAGCGCGAAGTAGCGGGGGGCCCGGGGAGCTGTTTTTT
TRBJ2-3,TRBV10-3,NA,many,CAISGDYRRLDTQYF,TGTGCCATCAGTGGCGACTACCGGCGTTTAGATACGCAGTATTTT
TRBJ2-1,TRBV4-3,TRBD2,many,CASSHHQRGVSNEQFF,TGCGCCAGCAGCCACCATCAGCGGGGGGTTTCCAATGAGCAGTTCTTC
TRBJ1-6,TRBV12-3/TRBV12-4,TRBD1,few,CASSFYRGGLGTLHF,TGTGCCAGCAGTTTTTACAGGGGAGGCCTTGGGACCCTCCACTTT
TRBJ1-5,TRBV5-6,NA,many,CSSSLAGGSGPQHF,TGTTCCAGCAGCTTGGCCGGAGGGTCCGGGCCCCAGCATTTT
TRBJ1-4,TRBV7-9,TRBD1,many,CASSLTRDSYNEKLFF,TGTGCCAGCAGCTTAACGAGGGACAGTTATAATGAAAAACTGTTTTTT
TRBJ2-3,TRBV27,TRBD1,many,CASSSQDRRNTQYF,TGTGCCAGCAGTTCGCAGGACAGGCGAAATACGCAGTATTTT
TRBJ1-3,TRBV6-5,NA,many,CASSYSAGGLSGNTIYF,TGTGCCAGCAGTTACTCGGCGGGGGGCCTCTCTGGAAACACCATATATTTT
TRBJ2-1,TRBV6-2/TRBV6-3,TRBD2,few,CASSPISGRASVEQFF,TGTGCCAGCAGCCCCATTAGCGGGAGGGCCTCGGTTGAGCAGTTCTTC
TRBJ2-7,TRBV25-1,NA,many,CASSDLTRAPLLEQYF,TGTGCCAGCAGTGATTTAACCCGGGCCCCTTTGTTGGAGCAGTACTTC
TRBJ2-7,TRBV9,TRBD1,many,CASSKDRGEAPYEQYF,TGTGCCAGCAGTAAGGACAGGGGGGAGGCCCCCTACGAGCAGTACTTC
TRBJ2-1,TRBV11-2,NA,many,CASSLLVGQFF,TGTGCCAGCAGCCTACTAGTAGGTCAGTTCTTC
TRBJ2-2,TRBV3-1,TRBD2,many,CASSRTSGRSPGELFF,TGTGCCAGCAGCCGTACTAGCGGGAGGTCGCCCGGGGAGCTGTTTTTT
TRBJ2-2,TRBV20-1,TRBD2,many,CSGASGRISGELFF,TGCAGTGGGGCCAGCGGGAGAATAAGCGGGGAGCTGTTTTTT
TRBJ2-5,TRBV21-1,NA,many,CASTKESSESQYF,TGTGCCAGCACAAAGGAGTCAAGCGAGAGCCAGTACTTC
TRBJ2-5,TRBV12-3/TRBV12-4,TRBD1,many,CASSNTGTGGEETQYF,TGTGCCAGCAGTAATACCGGGACAGGGGGCGAAGAGACCCAGTACTTC
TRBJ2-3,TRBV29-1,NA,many,CSVHARADTQYF,TGCAGCGTTCACGCTAGAGCAGATACGCAGTATTTT
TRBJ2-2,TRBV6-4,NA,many,CASSEEITGELFF,TGTGCCAGCAGTGAAGAGATCACCGGGGAGCTGTTTTTT
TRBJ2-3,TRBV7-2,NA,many,CASSLGGASTDTQYF,TGTGCCAGCAGCTTAGGCGGGGCTAGCACAGATACGCAGTATTTT
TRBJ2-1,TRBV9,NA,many,CASSVEPSLNEQFF,TGTGCCAGCAGCGTAGAACCTAGCCTCAATGAGCAGTTCTTC
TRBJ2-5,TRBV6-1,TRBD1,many,CASSTPTGEARNQETQYF,TGTGCCAGCAGTACCCCGACAGGGGAGGCCAGGAACCAAGAGACCCAGTACTTC
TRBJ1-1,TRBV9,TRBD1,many,CASSDGQGMRNTEAFF,TGTGCCAGCAGCGACGGACAGGGTATGAGGAACACTGAAGCTTTCTTT
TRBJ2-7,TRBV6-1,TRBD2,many,CASSEFFREGEQYF,TGTGCCAGCAGTGAATTTTTCCGGGAGGGCGAGCAGTACTTC
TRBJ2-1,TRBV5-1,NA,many,CASSWGGLPRGNEQFF,TGCGCCAGCAGCTGGGGGGGCCTCCCCCGGGGAAATGAGCAGTTCTTC
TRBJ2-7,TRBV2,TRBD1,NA,CASVRDRVSYEQYF,TGTGCCAGCGTCCGGGACAGGGTGTCCTACGAGCAGTACTTC
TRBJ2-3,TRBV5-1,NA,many,CASSSGDTRADTQYF,TGCGCCAGCAGTTCTGGCGACACCAGGGCAGATACGCAGTATTTT
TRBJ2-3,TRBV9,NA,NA,CANSVEPSTDTQYF,TGTGCCAACAGCGTAGAGCCCAGCACAGATACGCAGTATTTT
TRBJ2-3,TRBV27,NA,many,CASSLVGQSTDTQYF,TGTGCCAGCAGTTTAGTCGGACAGAGCACAGATACGCAGTATTTT
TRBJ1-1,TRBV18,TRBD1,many,CASSPGQGAVEAFF,TGTGCCAGCTCACCAGGACAGGGGGCTGTTGAAGCTTTCTTT
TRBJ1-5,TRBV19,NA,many,CASSMWGAGNQPQHF,TGTGCCAGTAGTATGTGGGGAGCGGGCAATCAGCCCCAGCATTTT
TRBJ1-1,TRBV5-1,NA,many,CASSLEVGTEAFF,TGCGCCAGCAGCTTGGAGGTGGGCACTGAAGCTTTCTTT
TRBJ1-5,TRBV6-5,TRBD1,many,CASSPGQASQPQHF,TGTGCCAGCAGTCCCGGACAGGCGAGTCAGCCCCAGCATTTT
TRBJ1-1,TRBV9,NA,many,CASSVGRDTEAFF,TGTGCCAGCAGCGTAGGTCGGGACACTGAAGCTTTCTTT
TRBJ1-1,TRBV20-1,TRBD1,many,CRALQGGTEAFF,TGCAGGGCCCTGCAGGGGGGAACTGAAGCTTTCTTT
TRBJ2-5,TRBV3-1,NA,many,CASRRTLQETQYF,TGTGCCAGCCGGCGGACGCTCCAAGAGACCCAGTACTTC
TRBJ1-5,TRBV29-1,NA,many,CSAVPGRFCQPQHF,TGCAGCGCAGTTCCGGGACGCTTTTGTCAGCCCCAGCATTTT
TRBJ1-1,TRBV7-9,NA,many,CASNFGTEAFF,TGTGCCAGCAACTTCGGCACTGAAGCTTTCTTT
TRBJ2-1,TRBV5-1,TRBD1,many,CARKGDRGTDEQFF,TGCGCCAGGAAAGGAGACAGGGGGACCGATGAGCAGTTCTTC
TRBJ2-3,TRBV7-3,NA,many,CASSPIGQSTDTQYF,TGTGCCAGCAGCCCCATAGGACAGAGCACAGATACGCAGTATTTT
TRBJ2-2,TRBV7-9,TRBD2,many,CASSSTSGPTNTGELFF,TGTGCCAGCAGCTCCACTAGCGGCCCTACGAACACCGGGGAGCTGTTTTTT
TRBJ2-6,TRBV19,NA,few,CASSERWTIGANVLTF,TGTGCCAGTAGTGAGAGGTGGACCATCGGGGCCAACGTCCTGACTTTC
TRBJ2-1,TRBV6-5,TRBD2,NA,CASSYGLAGESPPYNEQFF,TGTGCCAGCAGTTACGGACTAGCGGGAGAAAGCCCCCCCTACAATGAGCAGTTCTTC
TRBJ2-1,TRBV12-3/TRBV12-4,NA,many,CASSLDHPSYNEQFF,TGTGCCAGCAGTTTAGATCATCCCTCCTACAATGAGCAGTTCTTC
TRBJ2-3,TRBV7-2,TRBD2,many,CASSIRTSGTDTQYF,TGTGCCAGCAGCATCCGGACTAGCGGCACAGATACGCAGTATTTT
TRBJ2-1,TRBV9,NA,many,CASSVEGGNQFF,TGTGCCAGCAGCGTAGAAGGTGGCAACCAGTTCTTC
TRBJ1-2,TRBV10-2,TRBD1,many,CASSEARGGGYTF,TGCGCCAGCAGTGAGGCCAGGGGGGGGGGCTACACCTTC
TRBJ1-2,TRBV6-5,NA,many,CASSYSGGAGYTF,TGTGCCAGCAGTTACTCAGGGGGGGCTGGCTACACCTTC
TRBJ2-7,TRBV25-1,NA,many,CASSHHSDRYHEQYF,TGTGCCAGCAGTCACCACTCGGACAGATACCACGAGCAGTACTTC
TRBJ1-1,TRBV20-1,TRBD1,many,CSARDGDRGYTEAFF,TGCAGTGCAAGAGATGGCGACAGGGGGTACACTGAAGCTTTCTTT
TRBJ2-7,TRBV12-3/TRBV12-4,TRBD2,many,CASRVAGGYEQYF,TGTGCCAGCAGAGTAGCGGGGGGCTACGAGCAGTACTTC
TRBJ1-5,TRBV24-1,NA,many,CAAGGEGVDQPQHF,TGTGCCGCCGGTGGGGAGGGCGTCGATCAGCCCCAGCATTTT
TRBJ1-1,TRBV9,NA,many,CASSVRGGTEAFF,TGTGCCAGCAGCGTACGGGGGGGCACTGAAGCTTTCTTT
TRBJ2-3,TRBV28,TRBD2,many,CASSPGEREGDTQYF,TGTGCCAGCAGTCCCGGAGAGCGGGAGGGAGATACGCAGTATTTT
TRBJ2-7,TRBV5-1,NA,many,CASSLDLRYEQYF,TGCGCCAGCAGCTTGGATCTCCGTTACGAGCAGTACTTC
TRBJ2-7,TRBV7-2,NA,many,CASSLDRTAPYEQYF,TGTGCCAGCAGCTTGGACCGGACAGCCCCCTACGAGCAGTACTTC
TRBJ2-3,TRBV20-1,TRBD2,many,CSARDGGGGTQYF,TGCAGTGCTAGAGATGGGGGGGGAGGTACGCAGTATTTT